The rows below give T cell receptor beta chains drawn from one sample of a study of control samples from healthy donors and cancer patients. Assay used: immunoSEQ multiplex PCR; TCRdb lists only in-frame clones, some missing. This sample has roughly 150,000 clones, with roughly 92% found just once. Sequencing was performed on blood. These receptors all come from a man aged 45-65 years in good health. CDR3s include the opening cysteine and the closing phenylalanine or tryptophan. Each record gives: J gene, V gene, D gene, clone size, CDR3 DNA, CDR3 protein. A D gene is named only where the DNA matches it firmly. Only part of the rows carry a size: once, few, many, or a class if the clone is expanded.

TRBJ1-4	TRBV4-2	-	-	TGTGCCAGCAGCCACGGTTCGGAGGGAAAACTGTTTTTT	CASSHGSEGKLFF
TRBJ1-6	TRBV5-4	-	once	TGTGCCAGCTCACAAGGTGGGATATCACCCCTCCACTTT	CASSQGGISPLHF
TRBJ2-3	TRBV2	-	-	TGTGCCAGCAGTGGCGACAGGACGGATACGCAGTATTTT	CASSGDRTDTQYF
TRBJ1-4	TRBV6-1	-	few	TGTGCCAGCAGTGAAAGGGGGGCAGACCGGGGCGAAAAACTGTTTTTT	CASSERGADRGEKLFF
TRBJ1-1	TRBV7-9	-	-	TGTGCCAGCAGCTTAGCGCGGATGAACACTGAAGCTTTCTTT	CASSLARMNTEAFF
TRBJ1-1	TRBV12-5	-	-	TGTGCTAGTGGTTTGGCACAGGGGAACACTGAAGCTTTCTTT	CASGLAQGNTEAFF
TRBJ2-1	TRBV5-5	-	-	TGTGCCAGCAGCCTTACCTTGGGGGCCTACAATGAGCAGTTCTTC	CASSLTLGAYNEQFF
TRBJ2-7	TRBV13	-	-	TGTGCCAGCAGCTTAGTGGCGGTTACCTACGAGCAGTACTTC	CASSLVAVTYEQYF
TRBJ2-2	TRBV30	TRBD1	-	TGTGCCTGGAGTGTACAAGGGGGCCCCGGGGAGCTGTTTTTT	CAWSVQGGPGELFF
TRBJ1-1	TRBV12-3/TRBV12-4	-	-	TGTGCCAGCAGGGGAGGGATGAACACTGAAGCTTTCTTT	CASRGGMNTEAFF
TRBJ1-4	TRBV28	-	-	TGTGCCAGCAGTTTAATTGGGCAGGGGCGGGAAAAACTGTTTTTT	CASSLIGQGREKLFF
TRBJ2-3	TRBV5-1	-	once	TGCGCCAGCAGCTTGGTGCAGGGAGGCGTGGGTACGCAGTATTTT	CASSLVQGGVGTQYF
TRBJ1-1	TRBV5-1	-	-	TGCGCCAGCAGCTTGGGACCGGTGAACACTGAAGCTTTCTTT	CASSLGPVNTEAFF
TRBJ2-1	TRBV27	-	-	TGTGCCAGCAGTCTGGGACGGAATGAGCAGTTCTTC	CASSLGRNEQFF
TRBJ2-7	TRBV6-5	-	-	TGTGCCAGCAGTTACTCGCACACCTCCTACGAGCAGTACTTC	CASSYSHTSYEQYF
TRBJ2-2	TRBV28	TRBD2	-	TGTGCCAGCAGATACGGACTAGCGCTTAACACCGGGGAGCTGTTTTTT	CASRYGLALNTGELFF
TRBJ2-2	TRBV28	TRBD1	-	TGTGCCAGCAGCGAAGTGACAGGGGGTCGGACCGGGGAGCTGTTTTTT	CASSEVTGGRTGELFF
TRBJ1-4	TRBV7-9	TRBD1	-	TGTGCCACCACGCCGGGACAGGGCTCGTTTAATGAAAAACTGTTTTTT	CATTPGQGSFNEKLFF
TRBJ2-2	TRBV27	-	once	TGTGCCAGCACCCTCTCAGTGGGACGGAACACCGGGGAGCTGTTTTTT	CASTLSVGRNTGELFF
TRBJ1-1	TRBV11-2	-	-	TGTGCCAGCAGCCCCGCGGGTAAGGGGTGGAACACTGAAGCTTTCTTT	CASSPAGKGWNTEAFF
TRBJ2-1	TRBV2	TRBD2	-	TGTGCCAGCAGTGGTCTAGCGGGAAGAAATGAGCAGTTCTTC	CASSGLAGRNEQFF
TRBJ2-6	TRBV12-2	-	-	TGTGCAAGTCGCTTGGCCGGGGTAGCTGGGGCCAACGTCCTGACTTTC	CASRLAGVAGANVLTF
TRBJ1-1	TRBV7-9	-	-	TGTGCCAGCAGCCCCTCTCGAGGCCATGAAGCTTTCTTT	CASSPSRGHEAFF
TRBJ2-2	TRBV2	TRBD1	-	TGTGCCACCTCCCTGGCCACAGGGGGTCAAGGCGGGGAGCTGTTTTTT	CATSLATGGQGGELFF
TRBJ1-2	TRBV5-6	TRBD1	-	TGTGCCAGCACCTTGGGAGGGGGCTGGGGCTACACCTTC	CASTLGGGWGYTF
TRBJ2-7	TRBV14	-	-	TGTGCCAGCAGCCAAGAGCTCAGTTCCTACGAGCAGTACTTC	CASSQELSSYEQYF